The rows below give T cell receptor beta chains drawn from one sample of a study of T cell repertoires in cytomegalovirus infection. Their recognized antigens are unknown. TCRdb independently ran MiXCR on the reads; one entry per CDR3 protein. Of around 100,000 distinct CDR3 sequences listed, around a tenth are singletons. The sequenced sample consisted of PBMCs, sequenced either directly or after in vitro stimulation (not recorded which). The source of these receptors is a human donor in good health (CMV status not recorded). Some clones in this sample may be carry-over from other donors' samples. Both conserved end residues are part of each CDR3.

j_gene: TRBJ2-1
v_gene: TRBV28
len: 14
CDR3aa: CASSLLAGGNEQFF

j_gene: TRBJ2-3
v_gene: TRBV7-2
len: 13
CDR3aa: CASRVSGTDTQYF

j_gene: TRBJ1-5
v_gene: TRBV7-9
len: 15
CDR3aa: CASSLLGNSNQPQHF

j_gene: TRBJ2-3
v_gene: TRBV20-1
len: 17
CDR3aa: CSARGELTSGSPDTQYF

j_gene: TRBJ2-1
v_gene: TRBV9
len: 14
CDR3aa: CASSPRLAGLEQFF

j_gene: TRBJ2-1
v_gene: TRBV4-1
len: 16
CDR3aa: CASSQDWQGSYNEQFF

j_gene: TRBJ1-5
v_gene: TRBV19
len: 13
CDR3aa: CASSIEGYQPQHF

j_gene: TRBJ1-4
v_gene: TRBV14
len: 15
CDR3aa: CASSQAGGWREKLFF

j_gene: TRBJ2-5
v_gene: TRBV7-3
len: 16
CDR3aa: CASSFGRLRIQETQYF

j_gene: TRBJ2-1
v_gene: TRBV29-1
len: 11
CDR3aa: CSGVSFNEQFF

j_gene: TRBJ2-2
v_gene: TRBV4-3
len: 17
CDR3aa: CASSPKVGGANTGELFF

j_gene: TRBJ2-5
v_gene: TRBV12-3/TRBV12-4
len: 14
CDR3aa: CASSLLDGIETQYF

j_gene: TRBJ1-2
v_gene: TRBV20-1
len: 16
CDR3aa: CSARGGQGDSNYGYTF

j_gene: TRBJ1-1
v_gene: TRBV15
len: 13
CDR3aa: CATSRDLTGGAFF

j_gene: TRBJ2-2
v_gene: TRBV7-2
len: 12
CDR3aa: CASSSVIGELFF

j_gene: TRBJ2-3
v_gene: TRBV6-2/TRBV6-3
len: 16
CDR3aa: CASSPRTGGLQDTQYF

j_gene: TRBJ2-1
v_gene: TRBV19
len: 17
CDR3aa: CASSIFPRESVYNEQFF

j_gene: TRBJ2-5
v_gene: TRBV20-1
len: 15
CDR3aa: CSARSTSGSYETQYF

j_gene: TRBJ2-1
v_gene: TRBV7-6
len: 16
CDR3aa: CASSLERLALINEQFF

j_gene: TRBJ2-3
v_gene: TRBV11-3
len: 17
CDR3aa: CASSFYWDYHSSDTQYF

j_gene: TRBJ2-3
v_gene: TRBV24-1
len: 14
CDR3aa: CATGVGTSTDTQYF

j_gene: TRBJ1-1
v_gene: TRBV7-2
len: 12
CDR3aa: CASSLGQVEAFF

j_gene: TRBJ1-6
v_gene: TRBV7-3
len: 13
CDR3aa: CASSLGGGSPLHF